This T cell receptor (beta chain) was recorded in a study of blood T cell repertoires in COVID-19. About the research overall: COVID-19 samples collected from the United States, Italy and Spain covered acute and convalescent phases. T cells, B-cell-depleted T cells, or PBMCs supplied cDNA or gDNA.

Authors' data handling: Amplification with reference gene primers provided the estimates of nucleated cell counts. Sequenced by immunoSEQ multiplex PCR; TCRdb stores in-frame clones only, minus some. The V and J calls and clone size were taken over from that table, and D and trimming were inferred from the DNA. The profile shows 60,000 to 85,000 clones, approximately 79% of them singletons. CDR3 length: 17 residues. Germline assignment: CDR1 PRHDT and CDR2 FYEKMQ (reference sequence). V was clipped by 5 bases and J by 3 bases; unmatched bases: 11. This chain links TRBV13 with TRBJ1-3, with TRBD1 identical over 9 bases. The receptor was isolated from a human donor with acute or convalescent COVID-19. The donor label of this sample is uncertain. The sequencing sample was made of peripheral blood. CDR3 protein: CASSPRDRASGGNTIYF. The CDR3 DNA is TGTGCCAGCAGCCCCCGGGACAGGGCCTCCGGTGGAAACACCATATATTTT.